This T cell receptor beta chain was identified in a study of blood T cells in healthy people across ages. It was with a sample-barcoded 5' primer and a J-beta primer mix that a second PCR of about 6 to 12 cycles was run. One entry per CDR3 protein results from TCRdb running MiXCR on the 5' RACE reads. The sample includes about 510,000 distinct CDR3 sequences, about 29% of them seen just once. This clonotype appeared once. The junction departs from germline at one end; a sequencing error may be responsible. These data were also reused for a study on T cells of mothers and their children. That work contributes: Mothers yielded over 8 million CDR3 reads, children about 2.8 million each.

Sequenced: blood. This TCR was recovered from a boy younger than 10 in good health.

In DNA, the CDR3 is TGTGCCAGCACCGACCGGGGGAGGGGGAACACTGAAACTTTCTTT. Residues: CASTDRGRGNTETFF. V usage is TRBV6-6 and J usage is TRBJ1-1, with TRBD1 as a possible D gene (6 bases). CDR1 MNHNY and CDR2 SVGAGI come from the germline V gene (reference sequence). The CDR3 spans 15 residues.